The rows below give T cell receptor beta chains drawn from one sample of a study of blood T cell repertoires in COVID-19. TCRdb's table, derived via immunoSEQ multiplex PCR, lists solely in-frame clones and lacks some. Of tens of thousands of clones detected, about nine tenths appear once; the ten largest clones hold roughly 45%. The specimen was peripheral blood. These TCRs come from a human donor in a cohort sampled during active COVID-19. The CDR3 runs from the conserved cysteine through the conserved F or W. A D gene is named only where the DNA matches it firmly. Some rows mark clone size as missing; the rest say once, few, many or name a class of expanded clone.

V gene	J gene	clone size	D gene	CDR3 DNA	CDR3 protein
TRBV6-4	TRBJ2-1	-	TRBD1	TGTGCCAGCAGCCGGGACAGGGCCGATGAGCAGTTCTTC	CASSRDRADEQFF
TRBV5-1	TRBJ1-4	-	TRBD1	TGCGCCAGCAGCTCGACAGGGGACCCTAATGAAAAACTGTTTTTT	CASSSTGDPNEKLFF
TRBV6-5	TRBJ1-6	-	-	TGTGCCAGCAGTTACTCGGGCGGGGCAAGTGCCCGAGCCCTCCACTTT	CASSYSGGASARALHF
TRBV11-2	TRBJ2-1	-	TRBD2	TGTGCCAGCAGCTTAGCCTGGGGGCTAGCGGGACCCAATGAGCAGTTCTTC	CASSLAWGLAGPNEQFF
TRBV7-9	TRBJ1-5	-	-	TGTGCCAGCAGCTTAGGCACCCAGTGGAGTCAGCCCCAGCATTTT	CASSLGTQWSQPQHF
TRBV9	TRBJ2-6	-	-	TGTGCCAGCAGCGTAGGGAGAGTTGGGGCCAACGTCCTGACTTTC	CASSVGRVGANVLTF
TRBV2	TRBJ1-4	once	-	TGTGCCAGCAGCCGACAGGCAGCAGTTGAAAAACTGTTTTTT	CASSRQAAVEKLFF
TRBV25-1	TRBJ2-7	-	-	TGTGCCAGCAGTGAACCATACGAGCAGTACTTC	CASSEPYEQYF
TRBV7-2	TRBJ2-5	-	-	TGTGCCAGCAGCTCAGGGCAGGTCGGAGAGACCCAGTACTTC	CASSSGQVGETQYF
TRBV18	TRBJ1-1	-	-	TGTGCCAGCTCAGGGGCGAAGGACACTGAAGCTTTCTTT	CASSGAKDTEAFF
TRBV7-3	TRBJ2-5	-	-	TGTGCCAGCAGAGGAGGAAGCGATGAGACCCAGTACTTC	CASRGGSDETQYF
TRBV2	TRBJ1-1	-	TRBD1	TGTGCCAGCAGTGGAGGGACAGGGGGCCGAGAAGCTTTCTTT	CASSGGTGGREAFF
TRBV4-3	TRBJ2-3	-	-	TGCGCCAGCAGCCAAGTAGGGGGGGCCGCGGATACGCAGTATTTT	CASSQVGGAADTQYF
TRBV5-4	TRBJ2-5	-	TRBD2	TGTGCCAGCAGCTCCACTAGCGGAGAGACCCAGTACTTC	CASSSTSGETQYF
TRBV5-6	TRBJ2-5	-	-	TGTGCCAGCAGCTTGTTGAACTACGAAGAGACCCAGTACTTC	CASSLLNYEETQYF
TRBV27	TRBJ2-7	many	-	TGTGCCAGCAGTTTATCATGGTCCCGGTCCGGGGACGAGCAGTACTTC	CASSLSWSRSGDEQYF
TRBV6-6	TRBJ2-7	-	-	TGTGCCAGCAGTTCCAGGGGCTACGAGCAGTACTTC	CASSSRGYEQYF
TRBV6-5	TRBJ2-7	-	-	TGTGCCAGCCAGGGGTTGAGCTCCTACGAGCAGTACTTC	CASQGLSSYEQYF
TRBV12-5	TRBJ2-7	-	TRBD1	TGTGCTAGTGGTCTGGGACAGTCCTACGAGCAGTACTTC	CASGLGQSYEQYF
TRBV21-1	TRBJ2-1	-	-	TGTGCCAGCACCGTCGACAGAAACGAGAGCTCCTACAATGAGCAGTTCTTC	CASTVDRNESSYNEQFF
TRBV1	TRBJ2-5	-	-	TGCACCAGCAGCCAAGAAGGGCGGGGGGCTACCCAAGAGACCCAGTACTTC	CTSSQEGRGATQETQYF
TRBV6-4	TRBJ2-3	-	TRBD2	TGTGCCAGCAGTGACTCTACTAGCGGGGGGGCAGATACGCAGTATTTT	CASSDSTSGGADTQYF
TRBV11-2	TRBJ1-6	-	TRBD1	TGTGCCAGCAGCCAAGACAGGGTTAATTCACCCCTCCACTTT	CASSQDRVNSPLHF
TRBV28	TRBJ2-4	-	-	TGTGCCAGCAGTTTATTACAGGACGGCATTCAGTACTTC	CASSLLQDGIQYF